Shown below are 3 T cell receptor beta chains from a single sample sequenced in a study of vaccination and CD4 T cells after COVID-19. Antigen specificity for these receptors is unknown. Scientists ran DNA taken from cultured CD4+ T cells through the Oncomine TCR Beta short-read assay for sequencing. Cultures of CD4+ T cells served as the source for extracting genomic DNA. TCRdb re-called the PCR reads with MiXCR, one entry per CDR3 protein. Of about 10,000 distinct CDR3 sequences listed, 34% are singletons. Treatment defined: roughly ten-day PBMC culture with coronavirus spike peptide pools or control peptides (ViraFEST assay). Gathering of the CD4+ T cells, from the unexposed donor, took place before the COVID-19 pandemic (2011-2018). What was sequenced was CD4+ T cells from blood, cultured in vitro. The receptor source for this set is a human donor in good health.

This clonotype occurred a few times. The junction does not match germline at one end; this may be a read error. V is TRBV7-3 and J is TRBJ2-5; D is perhaps TRBD2 (6 bases). This CDR3 spans 20 amino acids. Germline CDR1 and CDR2: SGHTA and FQGTGA. The CDR3 protein is CASRLTCITGAHGREETQYF. The CDR3, as DNA: TGTGCCAGCAGATTAACTTGTATAACGGGAGCCCACGGCAGGGAAGAGACCCAGTACTTC.

This clonotype was seen only a few times. The genes are TRBV2 and TRBJ2-1, with 12 positions matching TRBD2. The CDR3 has 15 amino acids. Germline V gene sequence: CDR1 SNHLY, CDR2 FYNNEI. The trim removed 4 bases at V and 6 bases at J, leaving 4 bases unmatched. The CDR3 bases are TGTGCCAGCAGTGGCGGACTAGCGGGATTCAATGAGCAGTTCTTC. Translation: CASSGGLAGFNEQFF.

The chain recombines TRBV4-1 with TRBJ1-5, with D perhaps TRBD1 (5 bases). The CDR3 runs 14 residues. Per germline, CDR1 MGHRA and CDR2 YSYEKL. Deletions cut 1 base from V and 6 bases from J, with 10 bases between. CDR3 amino acids: CASSQVPQGQPQHF. CDR3 DNA: TGCGCCAGCAGCCAAGTTCCCCAGGGTCAGCCCCAGCATTTT.